In this sample, the clone carrying this TCR beta chain turned up once. Germline-derived CDR1 and CDR2 are SEHNR and FQNEAQ (reference sequence). The CDR3 has 14 amino acids. V lost 2 bases to trimming and J lost 6 bases, with 10 bases between them. This specimen comes from a study of blood T cell repertoires in COVID-19. Sequencing used immunoSEQ multiplex PCR; TCRdb keeps in-frame clones, though not all of them. The data contain some 150,000 clones, 70% to 90% of them seen just once; the ten biggest clones take up less than 5.5%. The source material was peripheral blood. The rearrangement uses TRBV7-9 and TRBJ2-2; D might be TRBD2 (5 bases). The receptor comes from a woman in her forties or fifties with acute or convalescent COVID-19. This chain's CDR3 is CASSLMEVSGELFF. CDR3 bases: TGTGCCAGCAGCTTAATGGAGGTATCCGGGGAGCTGTTTTTT.